This TCR beta chain was recovered during a study of T cells after yellow fever vaccination. The overall study: Low-cell-number fractions were prepared with SMART-Seq v4 Ultra Low Input. Points from the study as a whole: Although most clonotypes did not, a small share appeared in both CD4 and CD8 compartments. Among primary-vaccination clones, most reappeared after the booster, at 96% for CD4 and 88% for CD8.

UMIs and a universal primer site were added when TCR cDNA was made by 5'RACE template switching. TCRdb redid the calling of the 5' RACE reads with MiXCR, one entry per CDR3 protein. The sample holds some 350,000 distinct CDR3 sequences, about 9.9% seen once. CDR3 size: 15 residues. The germline V gene encodes CDR1 SGHRS and CDR2 YFSETQ. The trim removed 4 bases at V and 5 bases at J, leaving 8 bases unmatched. Note on this clonotype: Its antigen is as yet unknown.

J is TRBJ1-1 and V is TRBV5-1, with TRBD1 matching over 10 bases. Sequenced material: PBMCs, taken on the day of the first yellow fever vaccination. The sequence derives from a man in his late teens or twenties who received the YFV17D yellow fever vaccine. The CDR3 sequence is CASSPGGTGVTEAFF. The CDR3 nucleotides read TGCGCCAGCAGCCCGGGAGGGACAGGGGTGACTGAAGCTTTCTTT.